Listed below are T cell receptor beta chains from one sample, sequenced in a study of blood T cells in healthy people across ages. TCRdb redid the calling of the 5' RACE reads with MiXCR, one entry per CDR3 protein. The repertoire holds more than 700,000 distinct CDR3 sequences, with approximately 55% as singletons. The sample taken for sequencing was blood. The receptor source for this set is a man older than 75 in good health. CDR3s include the opening cysteine and the closing phenylalanine or tryptophan. Fields, in order: clone size, D gene, V gene, J gene, CDR3 protein, CDR3 DNA. D genes are given only for firm matches. Expanded clones are given a class, and other clones once, few, many or no size at all.

-	-	TRBV20-1	TRBJ2-1	CSAGGTALGETQFF	TGCAGTGCTGGGGGGACAGCCCTTGGGGAGACCCAGTTCTTC
-	TRBD2	TRBV29-1	TRBJ2-3	CSASGRAYRDAYF	TGCAGCGCTAGCGGGAGGGCCTATAGAGACGCGTATTTT
-	-	TRBV20-1	TRBJ2-5	CSAGNRGKETQYF	TGCAGTGCGGGGAATCGGGGGAAAGAGACCCAGTACTTC
-	TRBD1	TRBV30	TRBJ1-2	CASDRGSYGYTF	TGTGCCAGTGACAGGGGCTCTTATGGCTACACCTTC
-	TRBD1	TRBV6-4	TRBJ1-2	CASSDPRQGIYGYTF	TGTGCCAGCAGTGACCCACGACAGGGCATCTATGGCTACACCTTC
-	-	TRBV7-2	TRBJ2-3	CASSLDSAGPTSTDTQYF	TGTGCCAGCAGCTTAGACTCGGCGGGGCCTACTAGCACAGATACGCAGTATTTT
few	-	TRBV10-3	TRBJ2-7	CAISGGGADAYEQYF	TGTGCCATCAGTGGTGGAGGCGCGGATGCCTACGAGCAGTACTTC
-	TRBD2	TRBV12-3/TRBV12-4	TRBJ2-7	CASSLNGASGTYEQYF	TGTGCCAGCAGTTTAAACGGCGCTAGCGGAACCTACGAGCAGTACTTC
-	-	TRBV24-1	TRBJ2-6	CAISDSVFSGANVLTF	TGTGCCATCAGTGACTCAGTCTTCTCTGGGGCCAACGTCCTGACTTTC
-	-	TRBV5-1	TRBJ2-2	CASSLEGEPGELFF	TGCGCCAGCAGCTTGGAGGGGGAACCAGGGGAGCTGTTTTTT
-	-	TRBV20-1	TRBJ2-1	CSAEGLLARGGNEQFF	TGCAGTGCTGAGGGCCTCCTAGCGAGGGGAGGCAATGAGCAGTTCTTC
-	-	TRBV6-5	TRBJ2-5	CASIPLGAEQEIQYF	TGTGCCAGCATCCCCCTAGGGGCAGAGCAAGAGATCCAGTACTTC
-	-	TRBV20-1	TRBJ2-1	CSAPRVISYNEQFF	TGCAGTGCGCCCCGGGTGATCTCCTACAATGAGCAGTTCTTC
-	-	TRBV20-1	TRBJ2-1	CSASQRSQLVGSRRAHNEQFF	TGCAGTGCTAGTCAAAGGAGCCAGTTAGTAGGGAGCCGGAGGGCCCACAATGAGCAGTTCTTC
-	TRBD2	TRBV5-1	TRBJ2-2	CASSWEGLAPTGELFF	TGCGCCAGCAGCTGGGAGGGATTAGCGCCCACCGGGGAGCTGTTTTTT